A selection of T cell receptor beta chains follows, all from one sample in a study of T cells in Graves' hyperthyroidism and ophthalmopathy. TCRdb called the multiplex PCR reads again in MiXCR, with one record for every CDR3 protein. The table lists 550,000 to 700,000 distinct CDR3 sequences, about 45% of them singletons. The material sequenced was peripheral blood or thyroid tissue (not recorded which). These receptors all come from an adult woman with Graves' disease, either hyperthyroidism or ophthalmopathy (not recorded which). Each CDR3 is given with its conserved first and last residue. D genes are given only for firm matches. Rows may omit the clone size; those that give it use once, few, many or a size class.

j_call | cdr3_length | d_call | clone_size | v_call | cdr3_nt | cdr3_aa
TRBJ2-2 | 15 | . | many | TRBV7-3 | TGTGCCAGCAGAAAACAGCAATTTGACACCGGGGAGCTGTTTTTT | CASRKQQFDTGELFF
TRBJ1-1 | 13 | . | . | TRBV5-5 | TGCGCCAGCAGCTTGTTCGGGGCCTCTGAAGCTTTCTTT | CASSLFGASEAFF
TRBJ2-5 | 17 | TRBD2 | . | TRBV25-1 | TGTGCCAGCAGTGAACTCCCGCGGGGGGGGGACCAAGAGACCCAGTACTTC | CASSELPRGGDQETQYF
TRBJ1-2 | 16 | . | . | TRBV11-2 | TGCGCCAGCAGCCAAGGGACCCATGACAGAAACTATGGCTACACCTTC | CASSQGTHDRNYGYTF
TRBJ2-2 | 15 | TRBD2 | many | TRBV5-6 | TGTGCCAGCAGCAAACTAGCGGTGAACACCGGGGAGCTGTTTTTT | CASSKLAVNTGELFF
TRBJ1-3 | 13 | . | few | TRBV29-1 | TGCAGCGTTCCCGGGGAGTCTGGAAACACCATATATTTT | CSVPGESGNTIYF
TRBJ1-5 | 13 | . | . | TRBV2 | TGTGCCAGCAAAAAGGGGAGCAATCAGCCCCAGCATTTT | CASKKGSNQPQHF
TRBJ1-1 | 14 | . | . | TRBV29-1 | TGCAGCGCGACGCGGGGCCCTAAGGGCACTGAAGCTTTCTTT | CSATRGPKGTEAFF
TRBJ1-1 | 13 | TRBD1 | . | TRBV12-3/TRBV12-4 | TGTGCCTGGACAGGGGGCATGAACATTGAAGCTTTCTTT | CAWTGGMNIEAFF
TRBJ2-3 | 14 | . | . | TRBV11-2 | TGTGCCAGCAGCTTAAGAACTAGCTGGGATACGCAGTATTTT | CASSLRTSWDTQYF
TRBJ2-5 | 15 | TRBD2 | . | TRBV24-1 | TGTGCCACCAGTGATCCTAGCGGGAGTCCAGAGACCCAGTACTTC | CATSDPSGSPETQYF
TRBJ1-2 | 13 | . | many | TRBV5-1 | TGCGCCAGCAGCTTTACAAACAACTATGGCTACACCTTC | CASSFTNNYGYTF
TRBJ1-2 | 15 | . | many | TRBV4-1 | TGCGCCAGCAGCCAAGTATCCCTGGGGGGGGCTGGCTACACCTTC | CASSQVSLGGAGYTF
TRBJ1-1 | 11 | TRBD1 | . | TRBV20-1 | TGCAGTGCTGAAGAGACAGGGTCGCCTTTCTTT | CSAEETGSPFF
TRBJ2-5 | 13 | . | . | TRBV7-3 | TGTGCCAGCAGCTTAGGGGAGACGGAGACCCAGTACTTC | CASSLGETETQYF
TRBJ2-5 | 8 | . | few | TRBV20-1 | TGCAGTGCTAGTTCCCAGTACTTC | CSASSQYF
TRBJ1-1 | 14 | . | . | TRBV19 | TGTGCCAGTAGTATGGCCGGGACACCCATAGAAGCTTTCTTT | CASSMAGTPIEAFF
TRBJ2-6 | 16 | . | . | TRBV7-2 | TGTGCCAGCAGCCCAAGTCGCCTCTCTGGGGCCAACGTCCTGACTTTC | CASSPSRLSGANVLTF
TRBJ1-2 | 13 | TRBD1 | . | TRBV20-1 | TGCAGCGTCGGTAGGGGGCGCGACTATGGCTACACCTTC | CSVGRGRDYGYTF
TRBJ2-2 | 14 | . | many | TRBV7-9 | TGTGCCAGCAGCTCCCCCCACAGGTCCGGGGAGCTGTTTTTT | CASSSPHRSGELFF
TRBJ2-7 | 12 | . | once | TRBV29-1 | TGCAGCGTTGAAGAGGGTTCCGGGGAGCAGTACTTC | CSVEEGSGEQYF
TRBJ2-7 | 15 | TRBD2 | many | TRBV4-1 | TGCGCCAGCAGAGGTGCGGGGGGCAGACCCTACGAGCAGTACTTC | CASRGAGGRPYEQYF
TRBJ1-5 | 17 | TRBD1 | once | TRBV10-3 | TGTGCCATCAGTGAGTCTGCTACAGGGGTAAGCAATCAGCCCCAGCATTTT | CAISESATGVSNQPQHF
TRBJ2-7 | 17 | TRBD1 | . | TRBV12-3/TRBV12-4 | TGTGCCAGCAGTTGGCCGGGACAGGGAAAGCAGTCCTACGAGCAGTACTTC | CASSWPGQGKQSYEQYF
TRBJ2-1 | 15 | . | few | TRBV2 | TGTGCCAGCAGGCTACCGGGACGGACCTACAATGAGCAGTTCTTC | CASRLPGRTYNEQFF
TRBJ2-6 | 13 | . | . | TRBV29-1 | TGCAGTGAAGCGAGGTCCGGGGCCAACGTCCTGACTTTC | CSEARSGANVLTF
TRBJ2-7 | 15 | TRBD2 | many | TRBV6-1 | TGTGCCAGCAGTGGGGAACTAGCGGGAGGCAACGAGCAGTACTTC | CASSGELAGGNEQYF
TRBJ1-1 | 13 | TRBD1 | many | TRBV19 | TGTGCCAGTACCCGGACAGGCCTAACTGAAGCTTTCTTT | CASTRTGLTEAFF
TRBJ2-5 | 18 | . | . | TRBV2 | TGTGCCAGCAGTGAAACGGGCAGGTCTTTGGTTGGTGGGGAGACCCAGTACTTC | CASSETGRSLVGGETQYF
TRBJ1-1 | 15 | TRBD1 | . | TRBV28 | TGTGCCAGCAGTGGACGAGGGGGCCCGAACACTGAAGCTTTCTTT | CASSGRGGPNTEAFF
TRBJ1-5 | 16 | TRBD1 | . | TRBV10-3 | TGTGCCATCAGTGATGGGACAGGGTTGGTCAATCAGCCCCAGCATTTT | CAISDGTGLVNQPQHF
TRBJ1-1 | 14 | TRBD1 | many | TRBV5-1 | TGCGCCAGCAGCTCAGACAGGGTTACCACTGAAGCTTTCTTT | CASSSDRVTTEAFF
TRBJ1-3 | 13 | . | . | TRBV7-9 | TGTGCCAGCAGCGCCCGGGGGGGAGGGACCATATATTTT | CASSARGGGTIYF
TRBJ1-1 | 14 | TRBD1 | . | TRBV7-9 | TGTGCCAGCAGCTTTCCGGGACAGGGGGCGCGAGCTTTCTTT | CASSFPGQGARAFF
TRBJ1-1 | 15 | TRBD1 | . | TRBV7-2 | TGTGCCAGCAGGAGGACAGGGGGCCCGGACACTGAAGCTTTCTTT | CASRRTGGPDTEAFF
TRBJ1-1 | 14 | . | . | TRBV7-8 | TGTGCCAGCATCCTTCCCGAAAAGACCAATGAAGCTTTCTTT | CASILPEKTNEAFF
TRBJ1-1 | 12 | . | . | TRBV7-2 | TGTGCCAGCAGCTTAGAAGGGAGGTCAGCTTTCTTT | CASSLEGRSAFF
TRBJ1-2 | 14 | TRBD1 | many | TRBV6-1 | TGTGCCAGCGGTAACGGACAGGGCCTATATGGCTACACCTTC | CASGNGQGLYGYTF
TRBJ1-2 | 16 | TRBD1 | many | TRBV5-6 | TGTGCCAGCAGCGAAGGGACAGGGGGCGTTGTAGACGGCTACACCTTC | CASSEGTGGVVDGYTF